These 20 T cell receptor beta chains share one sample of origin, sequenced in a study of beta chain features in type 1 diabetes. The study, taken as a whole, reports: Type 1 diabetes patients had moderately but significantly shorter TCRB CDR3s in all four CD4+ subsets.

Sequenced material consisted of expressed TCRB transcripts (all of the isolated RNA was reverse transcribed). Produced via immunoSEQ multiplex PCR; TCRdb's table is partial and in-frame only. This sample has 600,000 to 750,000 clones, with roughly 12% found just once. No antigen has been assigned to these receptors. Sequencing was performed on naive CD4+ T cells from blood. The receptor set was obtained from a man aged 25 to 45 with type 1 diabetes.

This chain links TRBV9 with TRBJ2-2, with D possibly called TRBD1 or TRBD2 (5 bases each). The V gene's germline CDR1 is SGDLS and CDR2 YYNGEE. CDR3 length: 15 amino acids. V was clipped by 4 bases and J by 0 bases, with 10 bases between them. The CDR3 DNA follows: TGTGCCAGCAGCCCAACGGGGCCGAACACCGGGGAGCTGTTTTTT. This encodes CASSPTGPNTGELFF.

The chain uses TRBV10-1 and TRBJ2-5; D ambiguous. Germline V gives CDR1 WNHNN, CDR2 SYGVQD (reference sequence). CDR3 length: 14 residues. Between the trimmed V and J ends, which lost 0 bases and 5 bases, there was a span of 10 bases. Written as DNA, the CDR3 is TGCGCCAGCAGTGAGTCGACGGCCTCGGAGACCCAGTACTTC. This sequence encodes CASSESTASETQYF.

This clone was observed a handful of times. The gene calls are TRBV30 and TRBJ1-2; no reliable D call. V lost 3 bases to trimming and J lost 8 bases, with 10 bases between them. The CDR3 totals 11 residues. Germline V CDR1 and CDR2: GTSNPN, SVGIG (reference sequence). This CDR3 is CAWSRTEGYTF. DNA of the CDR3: TGTGCCTGGAGCCGGACGGAGGGCTACACCTTC.

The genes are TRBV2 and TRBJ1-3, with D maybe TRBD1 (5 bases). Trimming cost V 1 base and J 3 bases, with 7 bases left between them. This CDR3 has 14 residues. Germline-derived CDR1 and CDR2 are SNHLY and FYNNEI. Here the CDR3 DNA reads TGTGCCAGCAGTGAAGGCGGGGGTGGAAACACCATATATTTT. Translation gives CASSEGGGGNTIYF.

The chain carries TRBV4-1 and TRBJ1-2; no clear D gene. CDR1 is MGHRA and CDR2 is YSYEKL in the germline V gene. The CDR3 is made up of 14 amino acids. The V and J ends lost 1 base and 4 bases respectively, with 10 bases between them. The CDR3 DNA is TGCGCCAGCAGCCAAGTGTCCGGGGTCTATGGCTACACCTTC. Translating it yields CASSQVSGVYGYTF.

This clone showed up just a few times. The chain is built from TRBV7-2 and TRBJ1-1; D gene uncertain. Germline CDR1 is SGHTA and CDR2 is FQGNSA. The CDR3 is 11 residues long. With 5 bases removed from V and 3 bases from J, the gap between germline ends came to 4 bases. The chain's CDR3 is CASSLYTEAFF. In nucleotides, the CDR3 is TGTGCCAGCAGCCTCTACACTGAAGCTTTCTTT.

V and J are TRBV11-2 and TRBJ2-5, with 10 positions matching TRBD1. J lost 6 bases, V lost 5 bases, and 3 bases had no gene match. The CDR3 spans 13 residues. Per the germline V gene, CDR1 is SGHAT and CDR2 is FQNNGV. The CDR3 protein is CASSRDRGQTQYF. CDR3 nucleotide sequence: TGTGCCAGCAGCCGGGACAGGGGACAGACCCAGTACTTC.

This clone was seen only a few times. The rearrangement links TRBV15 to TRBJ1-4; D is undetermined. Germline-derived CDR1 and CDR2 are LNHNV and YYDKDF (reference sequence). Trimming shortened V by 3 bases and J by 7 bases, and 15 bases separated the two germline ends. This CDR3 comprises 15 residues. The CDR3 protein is CATSRDLGRSEKLFF. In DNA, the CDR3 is TGTGCCACCAGCAGGGATCTTGGACGGAGTGAAAAACTGTTTTTT.

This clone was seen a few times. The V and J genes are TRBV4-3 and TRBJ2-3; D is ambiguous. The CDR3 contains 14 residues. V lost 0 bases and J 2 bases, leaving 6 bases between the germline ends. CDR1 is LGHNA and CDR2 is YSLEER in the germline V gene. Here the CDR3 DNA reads TGCGCCAGCAGCCAAGATCGGCACACAGATACGCAGTATTTT. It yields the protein CASSQDRHTDTQYF.

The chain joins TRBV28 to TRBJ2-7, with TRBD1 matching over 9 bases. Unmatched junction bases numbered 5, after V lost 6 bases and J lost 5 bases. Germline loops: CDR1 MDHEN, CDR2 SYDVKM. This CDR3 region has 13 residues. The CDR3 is CASRQGARNEQYF. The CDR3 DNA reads TGTGCCAGCAGACAGGGGGCAAGGAACGAGCAGTACTTC.

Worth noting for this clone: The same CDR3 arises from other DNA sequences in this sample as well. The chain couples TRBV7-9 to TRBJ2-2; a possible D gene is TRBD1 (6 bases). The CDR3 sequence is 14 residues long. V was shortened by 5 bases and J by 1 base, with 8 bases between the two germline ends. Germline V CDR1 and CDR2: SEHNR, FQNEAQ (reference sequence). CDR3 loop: CASSPDRNTGELFF. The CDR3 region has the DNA TGTGCCAGCAGCCCGGACAGGAACACCGGGGAGCTGTTTTTT.

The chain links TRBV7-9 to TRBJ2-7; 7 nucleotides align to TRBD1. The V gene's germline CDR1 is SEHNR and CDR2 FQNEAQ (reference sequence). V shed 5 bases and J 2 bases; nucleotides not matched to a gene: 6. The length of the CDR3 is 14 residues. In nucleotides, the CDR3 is TGTGCCAGCAGCCTTGGACAGGCGACCTACGAGCAGTACTTC. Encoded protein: CASSLGQATYEQYF.

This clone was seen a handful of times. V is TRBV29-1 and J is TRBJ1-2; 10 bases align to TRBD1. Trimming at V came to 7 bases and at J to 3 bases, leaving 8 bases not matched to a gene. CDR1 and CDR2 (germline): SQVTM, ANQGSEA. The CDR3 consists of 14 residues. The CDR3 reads CSAEGDRGDYGYTF. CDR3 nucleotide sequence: TGCAGCGCCGAGGGGGACAGGGGAGACTATGGCTACACCTTC.

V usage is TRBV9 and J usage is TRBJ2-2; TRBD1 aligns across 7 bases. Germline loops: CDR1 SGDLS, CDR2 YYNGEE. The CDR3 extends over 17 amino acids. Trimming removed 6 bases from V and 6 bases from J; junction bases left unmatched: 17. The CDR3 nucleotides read TGTGCCAGCACCGCAAAGCAAGGGGGCGCGACCGCCGGGGAGCTGTTTTTT. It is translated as CASTAKQGGATAGELFF.

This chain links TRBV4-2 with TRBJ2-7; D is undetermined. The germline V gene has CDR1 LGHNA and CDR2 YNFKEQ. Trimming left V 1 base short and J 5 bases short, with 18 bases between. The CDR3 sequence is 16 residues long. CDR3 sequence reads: CASSQVVGQDLNEQYF. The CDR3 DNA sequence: TGTGCCAGCAGCCAAGTAGTGGGTCAGGATCTGAACGAGCAGTACTTC.

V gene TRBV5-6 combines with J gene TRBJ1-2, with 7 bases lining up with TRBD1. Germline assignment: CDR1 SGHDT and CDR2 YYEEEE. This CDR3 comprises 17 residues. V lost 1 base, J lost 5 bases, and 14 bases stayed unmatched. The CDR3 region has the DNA TGTGCCAGCAGCTTGCTGGCAGGGGGAATAGGGAAGTATGGCTACACCTTC. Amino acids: CASSLLAGGIGKYGYTF.

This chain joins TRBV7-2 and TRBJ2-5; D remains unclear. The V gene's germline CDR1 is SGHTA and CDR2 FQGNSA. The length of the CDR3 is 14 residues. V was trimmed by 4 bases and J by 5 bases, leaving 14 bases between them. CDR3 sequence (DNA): TGTGCCAGCAGCTCGCCAAGGCGGCTGGAGACCCAGTACTTC. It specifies CASSSPRRLETQYF.

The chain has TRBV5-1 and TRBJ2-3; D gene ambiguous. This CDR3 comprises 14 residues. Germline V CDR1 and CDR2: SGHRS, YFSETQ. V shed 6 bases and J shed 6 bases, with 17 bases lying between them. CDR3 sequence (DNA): TGCGCCAGCAACCCGGGTAGCCTAAGGGATACGCAGTATTTT. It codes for CASNPGSLRDTQYF.

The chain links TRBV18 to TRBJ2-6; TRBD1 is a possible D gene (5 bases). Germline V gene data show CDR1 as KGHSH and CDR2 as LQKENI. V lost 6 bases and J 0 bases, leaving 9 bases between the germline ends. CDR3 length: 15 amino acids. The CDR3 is CASSTDSSGANVLTF. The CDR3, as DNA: TGTGCCAGCTCCACAGACAGCTCTGGGGCCAACGTCCTGACTTTC.

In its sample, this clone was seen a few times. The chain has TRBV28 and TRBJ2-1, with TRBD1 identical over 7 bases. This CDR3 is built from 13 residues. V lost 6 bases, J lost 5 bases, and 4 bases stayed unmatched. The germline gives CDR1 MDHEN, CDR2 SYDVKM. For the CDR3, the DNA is TGTGCCAGCAGACAAGGGACAGACAATGAGCAGTTCTTC. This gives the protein CASRQGTDNEQFF.